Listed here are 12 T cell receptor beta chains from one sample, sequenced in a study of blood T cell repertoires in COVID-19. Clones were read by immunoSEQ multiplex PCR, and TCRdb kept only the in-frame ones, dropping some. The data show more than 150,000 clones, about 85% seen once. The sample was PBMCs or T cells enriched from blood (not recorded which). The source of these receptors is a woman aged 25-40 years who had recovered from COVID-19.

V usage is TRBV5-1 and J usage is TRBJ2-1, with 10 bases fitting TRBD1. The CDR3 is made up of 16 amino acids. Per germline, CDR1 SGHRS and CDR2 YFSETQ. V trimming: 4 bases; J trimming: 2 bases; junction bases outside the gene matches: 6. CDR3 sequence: CASSRVGQGPYNEQFF. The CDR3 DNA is TGCGCCAGCAGCCGGGTGGGACAGGGGCCCTACAATGAGCAGTTCTTC.

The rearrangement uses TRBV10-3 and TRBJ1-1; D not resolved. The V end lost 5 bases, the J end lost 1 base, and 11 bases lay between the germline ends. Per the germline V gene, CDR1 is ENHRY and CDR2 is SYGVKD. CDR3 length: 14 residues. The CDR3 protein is CAISRISGNTEAFF. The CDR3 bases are TGTGCCATCAGTAGAATCTCAGGGAACACTGAAGCTTTCTTT.

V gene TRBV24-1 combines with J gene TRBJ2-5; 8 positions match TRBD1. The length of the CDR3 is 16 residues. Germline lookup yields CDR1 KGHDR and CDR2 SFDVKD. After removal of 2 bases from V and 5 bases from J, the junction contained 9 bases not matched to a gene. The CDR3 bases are TGTGCCACCAGTGATTCTCAAGGACAGGGATGGGAGACCCAGTACTTC. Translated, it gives CATSDSQGQGWETQYF.

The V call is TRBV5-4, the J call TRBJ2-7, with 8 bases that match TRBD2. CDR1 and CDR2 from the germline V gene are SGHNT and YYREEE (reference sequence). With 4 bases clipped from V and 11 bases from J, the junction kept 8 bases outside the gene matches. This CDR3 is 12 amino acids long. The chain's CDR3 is CASSTLGLAKYF. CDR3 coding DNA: TGTGCCAGCAGCACTTTAGGACTAGCCAAGTACTTC.

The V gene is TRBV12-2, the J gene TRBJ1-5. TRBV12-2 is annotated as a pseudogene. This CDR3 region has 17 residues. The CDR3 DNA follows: TGTGCAAGTCGCTTAGCGCAACTCGGGGTAATAGCCCAGCCCCAGCATTTT. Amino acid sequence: CASRLAQLGVIAQPQHF.

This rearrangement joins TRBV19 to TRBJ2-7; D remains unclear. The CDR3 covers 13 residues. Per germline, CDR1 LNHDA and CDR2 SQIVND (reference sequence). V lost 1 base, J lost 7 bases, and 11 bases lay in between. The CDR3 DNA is TGTGCCAGTAGTATAGCCCCAGGCCTAGAGCAGTACTTC. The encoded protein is CASSIAPGLEQYF.

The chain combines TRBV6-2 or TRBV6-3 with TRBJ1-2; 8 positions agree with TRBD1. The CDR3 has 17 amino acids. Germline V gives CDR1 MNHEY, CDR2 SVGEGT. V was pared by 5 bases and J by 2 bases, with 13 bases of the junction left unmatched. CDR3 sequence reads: CASSKTGVDLLNYGYTF. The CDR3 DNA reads TGTGCCAGCAGTAAGACAGGGGTGGATCTCCTCAACTATGGCTACACCTTC.

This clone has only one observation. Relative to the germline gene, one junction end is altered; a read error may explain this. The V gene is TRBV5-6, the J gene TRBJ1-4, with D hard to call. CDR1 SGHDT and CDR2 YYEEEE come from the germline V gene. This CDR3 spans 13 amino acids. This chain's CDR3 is CASSLEASTRVSF. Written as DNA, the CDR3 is TGTGCCAGCAGCCTGGAGGCGTCGACCCGGGTTAGTTTT.

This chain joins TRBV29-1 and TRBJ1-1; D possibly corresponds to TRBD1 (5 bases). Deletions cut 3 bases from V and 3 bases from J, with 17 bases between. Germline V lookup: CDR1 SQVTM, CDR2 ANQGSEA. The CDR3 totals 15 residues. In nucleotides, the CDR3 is TGCAGCGTTGAGGGACTAACCCCGGGAGACACTGAAGCTTTCTTT. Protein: CSVEGLTPGDTEAFF. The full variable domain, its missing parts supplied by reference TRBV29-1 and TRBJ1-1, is SAVISQKPSRDICQRGTSLTIQCQVDSQVTMMFWYRQQPGQSLTLIATANQGSEATYESGFVIDKFPISRPNLTFSTLTVSNMSPEDSSIYLCSVEGLTPGDTEAFFGQGTRLTVV.

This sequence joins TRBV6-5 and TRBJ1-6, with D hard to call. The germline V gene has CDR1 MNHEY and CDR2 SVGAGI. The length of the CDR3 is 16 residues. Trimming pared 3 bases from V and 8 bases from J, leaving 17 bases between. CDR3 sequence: CASSYWAGKLDSPLHF. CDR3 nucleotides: TGTGCCAGCAGTTATTGGGCAGGCAAGTTGGATTCACCCCTCCACTTT.

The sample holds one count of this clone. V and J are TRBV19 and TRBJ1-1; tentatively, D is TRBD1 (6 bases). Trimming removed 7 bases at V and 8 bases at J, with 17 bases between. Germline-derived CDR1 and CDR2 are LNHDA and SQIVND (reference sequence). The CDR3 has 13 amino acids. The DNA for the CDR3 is TGTGCCAGTACCAAAAGGGGGAGAGAGGAAGCTTTCTTT. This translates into CASTKRGREEAFF.

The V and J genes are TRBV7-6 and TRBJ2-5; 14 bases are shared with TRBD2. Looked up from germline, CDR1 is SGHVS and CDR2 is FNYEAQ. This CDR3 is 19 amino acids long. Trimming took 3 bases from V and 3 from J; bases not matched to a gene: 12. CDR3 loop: CASSFGATGLAGVEETQYF. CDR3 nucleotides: TGTGCCAGCAGCTTCGGCGCGACGGGACTAGCGGGAGTTGAAGAGACCCAGTACTTC.